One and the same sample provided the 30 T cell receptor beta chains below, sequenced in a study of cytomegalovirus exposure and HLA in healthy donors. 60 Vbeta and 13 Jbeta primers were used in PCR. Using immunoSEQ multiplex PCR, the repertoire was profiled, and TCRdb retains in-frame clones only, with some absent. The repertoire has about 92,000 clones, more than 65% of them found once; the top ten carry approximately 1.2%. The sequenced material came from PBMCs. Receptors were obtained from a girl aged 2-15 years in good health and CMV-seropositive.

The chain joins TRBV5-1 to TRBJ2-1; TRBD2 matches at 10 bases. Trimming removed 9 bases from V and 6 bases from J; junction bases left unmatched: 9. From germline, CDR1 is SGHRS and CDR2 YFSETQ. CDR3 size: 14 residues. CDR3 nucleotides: TGCGCCATGTGCACTAGCGGGGTTTCCAATGAGCAGTTCTTC. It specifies CAMCTSGVSNEQFF.

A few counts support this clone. CDR3 coding DNA: TGTGCCAGCAGTTACTTCCTAGCGGGAGGCAATGAGCAGTTCTTC. It encodes CASSYFLAGGNEQFF. This chain links TRBV6-5 with TRBJ2-1, with 11 bases lining up with TRBD2. V gave up 1 base and J gave up 6 bases; unmatched junction bases: 2. The length of the CDR3 is 15 residues. In germline, CDR1 is MNHEY, CDR2 SVGAGI.

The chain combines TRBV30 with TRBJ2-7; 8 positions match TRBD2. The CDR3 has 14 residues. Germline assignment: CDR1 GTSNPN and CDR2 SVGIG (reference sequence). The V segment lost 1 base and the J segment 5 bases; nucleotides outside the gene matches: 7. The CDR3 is CAWSGMGGRNEQYF. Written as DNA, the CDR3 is TGTGCCTGGAGTGGTATGGGCGGGAGGAACGAGCAGTACTTC.

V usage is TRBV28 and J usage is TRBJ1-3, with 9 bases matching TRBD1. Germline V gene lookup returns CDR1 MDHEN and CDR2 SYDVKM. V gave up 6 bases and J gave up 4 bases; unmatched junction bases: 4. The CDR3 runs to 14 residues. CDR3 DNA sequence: TGTGCCAGCAGCTGGACAGGGGTGGGAAACACCATATATTTT. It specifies CASSWTGVGNTIYF.

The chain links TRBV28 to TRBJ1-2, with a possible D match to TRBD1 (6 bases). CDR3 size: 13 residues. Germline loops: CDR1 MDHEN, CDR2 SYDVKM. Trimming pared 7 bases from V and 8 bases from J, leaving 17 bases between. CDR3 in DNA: TGTGCCAGCAACTCACGGGGGGGGCTCGGCTACACCTTC. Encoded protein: CASNSRGGLGYTF.

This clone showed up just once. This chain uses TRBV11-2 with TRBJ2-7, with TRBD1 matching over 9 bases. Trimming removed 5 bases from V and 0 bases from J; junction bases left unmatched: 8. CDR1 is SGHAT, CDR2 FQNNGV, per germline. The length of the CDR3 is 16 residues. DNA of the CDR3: TGTGCCAGCAGCACCTCGGGACAGGGCCGCTCCTACGAGCAGTACTTC. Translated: CASSTSGQGRSYEQYF.

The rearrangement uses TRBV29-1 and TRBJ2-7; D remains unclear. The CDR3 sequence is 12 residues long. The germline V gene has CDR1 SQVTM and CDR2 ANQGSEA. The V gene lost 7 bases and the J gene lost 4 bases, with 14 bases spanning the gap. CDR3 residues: CSARNIAYEQYF. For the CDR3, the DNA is TGCAGCGCCCGGAACATAGCTTACGAGCAGTACTTC.

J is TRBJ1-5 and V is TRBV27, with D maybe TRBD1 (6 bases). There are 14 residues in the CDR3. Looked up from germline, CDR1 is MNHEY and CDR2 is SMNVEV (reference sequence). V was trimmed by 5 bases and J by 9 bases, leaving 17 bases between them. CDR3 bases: TGTGCCAGCAGTCCCCAGGTAGGGGGAACGCCCCAGCATTTT. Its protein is CASSPQVGGTPQHF.

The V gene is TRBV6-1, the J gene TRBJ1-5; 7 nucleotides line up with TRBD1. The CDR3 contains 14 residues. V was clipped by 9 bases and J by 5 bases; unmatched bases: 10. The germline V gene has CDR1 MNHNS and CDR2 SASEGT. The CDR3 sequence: CASRRDSLDQPQHF. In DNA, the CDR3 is TGTGCCAGTAGACGGGACAGTCTTGATCAGCCCCAGCATTTT.

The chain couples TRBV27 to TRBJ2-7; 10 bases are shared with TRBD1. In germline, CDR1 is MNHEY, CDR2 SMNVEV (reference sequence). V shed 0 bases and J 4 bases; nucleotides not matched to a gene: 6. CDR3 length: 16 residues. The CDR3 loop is CASSLSTGGAGYEQYF. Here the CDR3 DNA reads TGTGCCAGCAGTTTATCGACAGGGGGCGCAGGTTACGAGCAGTACTTC.

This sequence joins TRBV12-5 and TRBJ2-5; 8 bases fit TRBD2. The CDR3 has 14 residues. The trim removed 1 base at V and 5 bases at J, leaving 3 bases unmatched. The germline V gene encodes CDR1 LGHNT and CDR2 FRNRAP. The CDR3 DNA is TGTGCTAGTGGTTTGGGGGGACTAGGGGAGACCCAGTACTTC. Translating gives CASGLGGLGETQYF.

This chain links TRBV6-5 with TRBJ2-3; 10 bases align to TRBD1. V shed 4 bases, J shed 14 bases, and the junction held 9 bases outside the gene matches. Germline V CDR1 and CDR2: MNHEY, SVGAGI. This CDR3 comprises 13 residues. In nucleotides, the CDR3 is TGTGCCAGCAGTTTGACCGGACAGGGGGAACTGTATTTT. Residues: CASSLTGQGELYF.

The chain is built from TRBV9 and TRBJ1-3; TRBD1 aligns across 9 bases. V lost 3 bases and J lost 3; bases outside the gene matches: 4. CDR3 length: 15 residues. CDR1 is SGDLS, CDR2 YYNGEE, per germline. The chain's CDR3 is CASSGDRAGGNTIYF. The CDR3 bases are TGTGCCAGCAGCGGGGACAGGGCAGGTGGAAACACCATATATTTT.

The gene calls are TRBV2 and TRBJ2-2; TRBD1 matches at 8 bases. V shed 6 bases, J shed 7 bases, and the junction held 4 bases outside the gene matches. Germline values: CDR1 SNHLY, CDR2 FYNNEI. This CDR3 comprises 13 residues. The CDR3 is CASRTQGDGELFF. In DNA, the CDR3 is TGTGCCAGCAGAACACAGGGGGACGGGGAGCTGTTTTTT.

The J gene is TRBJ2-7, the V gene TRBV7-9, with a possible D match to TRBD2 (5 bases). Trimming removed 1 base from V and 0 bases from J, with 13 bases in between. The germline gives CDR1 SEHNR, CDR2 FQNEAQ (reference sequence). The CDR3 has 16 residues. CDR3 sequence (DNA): TGTGCCAGCAGCTTAGTTGGGAGACAAAACTCCTACGAGCAGTACTTC. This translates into CASSLVGRQNSYEQYF.

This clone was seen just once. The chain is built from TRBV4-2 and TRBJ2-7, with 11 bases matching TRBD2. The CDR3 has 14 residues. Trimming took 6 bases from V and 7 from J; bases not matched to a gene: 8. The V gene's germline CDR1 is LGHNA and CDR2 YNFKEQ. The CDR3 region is CASRTSGSAPEQYF. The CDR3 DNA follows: TGTGCCAGCAGAACTAGCGGGAGTGCCCCGGAGCAGTACTTC.

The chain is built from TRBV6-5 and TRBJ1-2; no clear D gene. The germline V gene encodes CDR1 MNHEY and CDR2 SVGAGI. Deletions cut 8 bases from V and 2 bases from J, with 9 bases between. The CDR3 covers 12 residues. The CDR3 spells CASRRSNYGYTF. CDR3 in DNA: TGTGCCAGCCGACGGAGCAACTATGGCTACACCTTC.

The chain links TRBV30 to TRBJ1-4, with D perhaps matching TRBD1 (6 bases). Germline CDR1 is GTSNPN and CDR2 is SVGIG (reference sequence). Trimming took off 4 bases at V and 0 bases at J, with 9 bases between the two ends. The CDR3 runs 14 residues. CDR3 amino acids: CAWKQGSTNEKLFF. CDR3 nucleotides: TGTGCCTGGAAACAGGGATCAACTAATGAAAAACTGTTTTTT.

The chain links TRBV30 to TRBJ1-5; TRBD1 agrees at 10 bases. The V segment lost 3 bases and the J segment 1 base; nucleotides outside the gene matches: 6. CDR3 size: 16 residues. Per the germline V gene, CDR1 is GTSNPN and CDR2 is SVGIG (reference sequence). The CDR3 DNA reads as TGTGCCTGGAGCGGGAGACAGGGGGCCAGCAATCAGCCCCAGCATTTT. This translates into CAWSGRQGASNQPQHF.

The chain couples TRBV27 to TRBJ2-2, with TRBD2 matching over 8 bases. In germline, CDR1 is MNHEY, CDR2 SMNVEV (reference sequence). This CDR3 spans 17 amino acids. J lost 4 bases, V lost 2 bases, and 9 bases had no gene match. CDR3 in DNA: TGTGCCAGCAGTTTACTATCACGGGAGGGCCTCACCGGGGAGCTGTTTTTT. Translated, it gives CASSLLSREGLTGELFF.

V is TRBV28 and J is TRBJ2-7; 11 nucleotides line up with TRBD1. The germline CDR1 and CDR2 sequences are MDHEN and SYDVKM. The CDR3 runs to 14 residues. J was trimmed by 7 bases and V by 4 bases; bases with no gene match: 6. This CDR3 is CASSSRDRGWEQYF. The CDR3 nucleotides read TGTGCCAGCAGTTCTCGGGACAGGGGGTGGGAGCAGTACTTC.

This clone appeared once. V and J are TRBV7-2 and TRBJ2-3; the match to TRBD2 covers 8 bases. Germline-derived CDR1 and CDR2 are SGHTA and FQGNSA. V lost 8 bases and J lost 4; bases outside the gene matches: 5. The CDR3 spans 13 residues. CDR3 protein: CASGTRAPDTQYF. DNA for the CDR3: TGTGCCAGCGGGACTAGAGCTCCAGATACGCAGTATTTT.

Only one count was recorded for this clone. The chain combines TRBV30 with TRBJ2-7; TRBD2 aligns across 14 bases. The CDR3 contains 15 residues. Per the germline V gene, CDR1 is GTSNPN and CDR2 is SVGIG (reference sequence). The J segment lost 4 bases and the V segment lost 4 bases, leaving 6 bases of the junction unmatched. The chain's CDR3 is CAWKHGTSGSYEQYF. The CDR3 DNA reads TGTGCCTGGAAACACGGGACTAGCGGGAGTTACGAGCAGTACTTC.

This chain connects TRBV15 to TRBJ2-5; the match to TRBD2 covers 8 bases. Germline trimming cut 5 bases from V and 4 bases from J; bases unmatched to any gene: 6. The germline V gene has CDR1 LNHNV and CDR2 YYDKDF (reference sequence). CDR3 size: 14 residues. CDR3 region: CATSRNGGGETQYF. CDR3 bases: TGTGCCACCAGCCGCAACGGGGGGGGAGAGACCCAGTACTTC.

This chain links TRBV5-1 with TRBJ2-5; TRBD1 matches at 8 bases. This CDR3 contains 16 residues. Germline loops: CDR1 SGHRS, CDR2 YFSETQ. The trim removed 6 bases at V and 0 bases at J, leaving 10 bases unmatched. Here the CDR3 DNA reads TGCGCCAGCACTTCAGGGGGCTCCTGGTACCAAGAGACCCAGTACTTC. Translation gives CASTSGGSWYQETQYF.

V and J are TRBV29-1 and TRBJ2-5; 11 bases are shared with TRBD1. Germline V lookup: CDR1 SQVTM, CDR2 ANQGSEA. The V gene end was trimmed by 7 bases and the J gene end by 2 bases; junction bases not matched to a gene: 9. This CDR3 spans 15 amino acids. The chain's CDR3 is CSAFIRDRGQETQYF. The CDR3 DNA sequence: TGCAGCGCTTTTATCCGGGACAGGGGGCAAGAGACCCAGTACTTC. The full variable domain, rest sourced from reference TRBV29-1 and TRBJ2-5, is SAVISQKPSRDICQRGTSLTIQCQVDSQVTMMFWYRQQPGQSLTLIATANQGSEATYESGFVIDKFPISRPNLTFSTLTVSNMSPEDSSIYLCSAFIRDRGQETQYFGPGTRLLVL.

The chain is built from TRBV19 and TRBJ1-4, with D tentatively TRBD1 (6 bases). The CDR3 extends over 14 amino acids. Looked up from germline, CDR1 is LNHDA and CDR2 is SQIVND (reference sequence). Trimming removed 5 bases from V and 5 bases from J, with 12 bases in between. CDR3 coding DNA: TGTGCCAGTAGTTTGACAGGAGGCAATGAAAAACTGTTTTTT. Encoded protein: CASSLTGGNEKLFF.

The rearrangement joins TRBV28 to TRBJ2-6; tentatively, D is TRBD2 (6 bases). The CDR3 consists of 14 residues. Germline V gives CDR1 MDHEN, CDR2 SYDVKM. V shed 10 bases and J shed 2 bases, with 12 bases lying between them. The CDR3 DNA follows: TGTGCCACCTCGCGGGAAGCTGGGGCCAACGTCCTGACTTTC. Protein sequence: CATSREAGANVLTF. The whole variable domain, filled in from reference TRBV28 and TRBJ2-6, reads DVKVTQSSRYLVKRTGEKVFLECVQDMDHENMFWYRQDPGLGLRLIYFSYDVKMKEKGDIPEGYSVSREKKERFSLILESASTNQTSMYLCATSREAGANVLTFGAGSRLTVL.

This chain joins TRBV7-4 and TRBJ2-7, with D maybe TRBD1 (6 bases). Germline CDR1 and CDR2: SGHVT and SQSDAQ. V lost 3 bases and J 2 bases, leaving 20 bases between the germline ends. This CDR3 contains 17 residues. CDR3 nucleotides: TGTGCCAGCAGCTTCTATCGATCGGACAGAAGCACCTACGAGCAGTACTTC. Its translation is CASSFYRSDRSTYEQYF.

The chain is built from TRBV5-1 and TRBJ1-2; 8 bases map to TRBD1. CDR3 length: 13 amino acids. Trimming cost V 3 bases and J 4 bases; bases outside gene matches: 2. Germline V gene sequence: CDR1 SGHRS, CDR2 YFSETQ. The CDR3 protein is CASSSTGGYGYTF. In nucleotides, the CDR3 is TGCGCCAGCAGCTCTACAGGGGGCTATGGCTACACCTTC.